This T cell receptor beta chain was documented in a study of blood T cell repertoires in COVID-19. Study details: Samples came from the United States, Italy and Spain, spanning acute and convalescent COVID-19. From T cells, B-cell-depleted T cells, or PBMCs came the material, which was cDNA or gDNA.

CDR3 length equals 14 residues. V was clipped by 4 bases and J by 8 bases; unmatched bases: 7. Germline-derived CDR1 and CDR2 are LNHDA and SQIVND (reference sequence). In the original processing: Amplifying reference gene primers gave estimates of nucleated cell counts. The data were produced by immunoSEQ multiplex PCR, yet TCRdb's version contains in-frame clones alone and is incomplete. V and J calls and clone size are as listed in that table; D and trimming were resolved from the DNA. Among some 53,000 clones listed, 80% to 95% were seen once. The chain is built from TRBV19 and TRBJ2-2, with TRBD2 matching over 7 bases. The sample comprised peripheral blood. The clonotype originates from a human donor in a cohort sampled during active COVID-19. This chain's CDR3 is CASSKWREWGELFF. Here the CDR3 DNA reads TGTGCCAGTAGTAAGTGGCGGGAGTGGGGGGAGCTGTTTTTT. Variable domain in full (rest from reference TRBV19 and TRBJ2-2): DGGITQSPKYLFRKEGQNVTLSCEQNLNHDAMYWYRQDPGQGLRLIYYSQIVNDFQKGDIAEGYSVSREKKESFPLTVTSAQKNPTAFYLCASSKWREWGELFFGEGSRLTVL.